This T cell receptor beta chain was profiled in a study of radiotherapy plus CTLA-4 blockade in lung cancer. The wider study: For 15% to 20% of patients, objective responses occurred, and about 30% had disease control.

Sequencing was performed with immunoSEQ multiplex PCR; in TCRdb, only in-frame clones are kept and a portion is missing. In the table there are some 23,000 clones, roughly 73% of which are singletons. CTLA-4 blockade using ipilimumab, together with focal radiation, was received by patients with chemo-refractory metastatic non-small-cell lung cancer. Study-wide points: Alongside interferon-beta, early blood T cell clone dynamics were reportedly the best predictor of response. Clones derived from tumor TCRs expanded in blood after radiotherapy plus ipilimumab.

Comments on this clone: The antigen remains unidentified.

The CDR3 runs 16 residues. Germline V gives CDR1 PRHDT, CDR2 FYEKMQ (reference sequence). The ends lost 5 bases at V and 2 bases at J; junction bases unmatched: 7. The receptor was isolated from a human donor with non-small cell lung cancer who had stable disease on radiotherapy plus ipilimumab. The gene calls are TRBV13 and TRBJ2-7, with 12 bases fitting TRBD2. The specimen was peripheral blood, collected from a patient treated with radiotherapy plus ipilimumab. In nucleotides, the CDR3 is TGTGCCAGCAGCACCCGGACTAGCGGGATCCCCTACGAGCAGTACTTC. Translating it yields CASSTRTSGIPYEQYF.